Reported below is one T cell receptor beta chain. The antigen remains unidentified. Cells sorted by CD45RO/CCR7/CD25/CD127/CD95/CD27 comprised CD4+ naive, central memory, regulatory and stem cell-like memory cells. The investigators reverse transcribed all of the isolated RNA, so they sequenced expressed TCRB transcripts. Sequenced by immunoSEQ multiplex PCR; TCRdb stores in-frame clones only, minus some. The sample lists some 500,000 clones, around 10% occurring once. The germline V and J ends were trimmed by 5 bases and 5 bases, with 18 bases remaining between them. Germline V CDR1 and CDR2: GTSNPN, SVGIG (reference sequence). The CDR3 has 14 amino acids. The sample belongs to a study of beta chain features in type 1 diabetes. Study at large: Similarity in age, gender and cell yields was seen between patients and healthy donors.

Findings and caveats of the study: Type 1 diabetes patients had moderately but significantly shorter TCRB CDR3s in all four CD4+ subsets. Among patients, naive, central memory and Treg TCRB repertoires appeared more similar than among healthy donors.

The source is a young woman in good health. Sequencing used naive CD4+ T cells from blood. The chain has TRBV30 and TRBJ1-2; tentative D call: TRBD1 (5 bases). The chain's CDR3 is CAWEFHTGTYGYTF. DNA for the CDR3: TGTGCCTGGGAATTCCATACAGGCACTTATGGCTACACCTTC.